The T cell receptor (beta chain) described here comes from a study of T cell clonality in common variable immunodeficiency. CVID subjects were neither ill nor on immunomodulatory or immunosuppressive medication at sampling. Study-wide findings and caveats: Reportedly, TCR beta sequences from common variable immunodeficiency showed fewer deletions and N-nucleotide insertions.

Only in-frame clones appear in the TCRdb table, and some are missing; sequencing was by immunoSEQ multiplex PCR. The sample gives roughly 16,000 clones, none seen only once, and the top ten clones hold around 14%. This CDR3 region has 16 residues. Germline V CDR1 and CDR2: SQVTM, ANQGSEA. The J segment lost 6 bases and the V segment lost 0 bases, leaving 13 bases of the junction unmatched. This clone was counted ten times or more. The antigen remains unidentified. The CDR3 end lies 3 residues beyond the end of the read and is filled in from the germline J gene. Sequenced: peripheral blood mononuclear cells. The TCR originated in a human donor with common variable immunodeficiency. The chain carries TRBV29-1 and TRBJ2-7, with 8 bases that match TRBD2. This CDR3 reads CSVEDRRGARPGEQYF. The CDR3 bases that were read are TGCAGCGTTGAAGATCGGCGGGGGGCGCGTCCCGGCGAG.